Listed below are T cell receptor beta chains from one sample, sequenced in a study of blood T cell repertoires in COVID-19. The table came from immunoSEQ multiplex PCR; TCRdb's copy has only in-frame clones and leaves some out. The repertoire holds around 70,000 clones, with 65% to 85% as singletons. The sample was peripheral blood. All receptors come from a woman aged 55-69 years with acute or convalescent COVID-19. Each CDR3 is given with its conserved first and last residue. The D gene is left open where the match is weak. Clone sizes are given selectively: once, few, many, or a class where the clone is expanded.

V: TRBV28
J: TRBJ1-1
size: NA
D: TRBD1
DNA: TGTGCCAGCAGTTCACCTCGGACAGGGGGCCGGGCTGAAGCTTTCTTT
CDR3: CASSSPRTGGRAEAFF

V: TRBV5-1
J: TRBJ2-5
size: many
D: NA
DNA: TGCGCCAGCAGCTCCCCCGCGGGGGCAGAGACCCAGTACTTC
CDR3: CASSSPAGAETQYF

V: TRBV21-1
J: TRBJ2-1
size: few
D: NA
DNA: TGTGCCAGCATCCGCTCCGGCCGGGACATATACAATGAGCAGTTCTTC
CDR3: CASIRSGRDIYNEQFF

V: TRBV12-5
J: TRBJ1-2
size: NA
D: TRBD1
DNA: TGTGCTAGTGGCCTTGCTTGGGGGACAGACAACTATGGCTACACCTTC
CDR3: CASGLAWGTDNYGYTF

V: TRBV9
J: TRBJ1-4
size: NA
D: TRBD1
DNA: TGTGCCAGCAGCGCGACAGGGGGCTTTCTTGAAAAACTGTTTTTT
CDR3: CASSATGGFLEKLFF

V: TRBV6-5
J: TRBJ1-6
size: NA
D: NA
DNA: TGTGCCAGCAGCACCCAGACAGGTTATTCACCCCTCCACTTT
CDR3: CASSTQTGYSPLHF

V: TRBV3-1/TRBV3-2
J: TRBJ1-1
size: NA
D: TRBD1
DNA: TGTGCCAGCAGCCAAAGGACAGGGAGGACTGAAGCTTTCTTT
CDR3: CASSQRTGRTEAFF

V: TRBV2
J: TRBJ2-1
size: few
D: NA
DNA: TGTGCCAGCAGAGACTCGTGGAATGAGCAGTTCTTC
CDR3: CASRDSWNEQFF

V: TRBV5-5
J: TRBJ1-5
size: NA
D: NA
DNA: TGTGCCAGCAGCTTCGGTACTCAGGGTAGCAATCAGCCCCAGCATTTT
CDR3: CASSFGTQGSNQPQHF

V: TRBV29-1
J: TRBJ2-3
size: NA
D: TRBD1
DNA: TGCAGCGTGGCCCGACAGGGGGGTAGGACAGATACGCAGTATTTT
CDR3: CSVARQGGRTDTQYF

V: TRBV7-3
J: TRBJ2-1
size: many
D: TRBD2
DNA: TGTGCCAGCAGCCCACTAGCGGGCAATGAGCAGTTCTTC
CDR3: CASSPLAGNEQFF

V: TRBV5-1
J: TRBJ1-2
size: NA
D: TRBD1
DNA: TGCGCCAGCAGCCTGCAGACAGGGGGCGTCGACTATGGCTACACCTTC
CDR3: CASSLQTGGVDYGYTF

V: TRBV18
J: TRBJ1-1
size: NA
D: TRBD1
DNA: TGTGCCAGCTCACCCGAACAGGGGCCGAACACTGAAGCTTTCTTT
CDR3: CASSPEQGPNTEAFF

V: TRBV7-2
J: TRBJ1-2
size: NA
D: NA
DNA: TGTGCCAGCAGCTTAGACACCCCTAACTATGGCTACACCTTC
CDR3: CASSLDTPNYGYTF

V: TRBV10-1
J: TRBJ2-1
size: NA
D: TRBD2
DNA: TGCGCCAGCAGTTCTAGCGGACCCTACAATGAGCAGTTCTTC
CDR3: CASSSSGPYNEQFF

V: TRBV15
J: TRBJ2-5
size: NA
D: TRBD1
DNA: TGTGCCACCAGCAGAGATCCGGACAGGGTCCAAGAGACCCAGTACTTC
CDR3: CATSRDPDRVQETQYF

V: TRBV30
J: TRBJ1-5
size: NA
D: NA
DNA: TGTGCCTGGGAGGCAGGGCTCAATCAGCCCCAGCATTTT
CDR3: CAWEAGLNQPQHF

V: TRBV5-1
J: TRBJ2-1
size: NA
D: NA
DNA: TGCGCCAGCAGCCTCGGGGAACCCGGCTCCCGGGAGTATGAGCAGTTCTTC
CDR3: CASSLGEPGSREYEQFF

V: TRBV19
J: TRBJ1-5
size: NA
D: NA
DNA: TGTGCCAGTAGTATCAGGGAACGACAGCCCCAGCATTTT
CDR3: CASSIRERQPQHF

V: TRBV19
J: TRBJ2-1
size: NA
D: NA
DNA: TGTGCCAGTAGTATAGGGGGGGGCCTCTCCAATGAGCAGTTCTTC
CDR3: CASSIGGGLSNEQFF

V: TRBV11-3
J: TRBJ2-3
size: NA
D: TRBD1
DNA: TGTGCCAGCAGCCCTAGACAGGGGGGCACAGATACGCAGTATTTT
CDR3: CASSPRQGGTDTQYF